The 12 T cell receptor beta chains given below trace back to one sample, sequenced in a study of blood T cells in healthy people across ages. Sample-barcoded 5' priming and a J-beta primer mix drove a second PCR of about 6 to 11 cycles. Each CDR3 protein is one row after TCRdb ran MiXCR on the 5' RACE reads. The sample gives fewer than 2,000,000 distinct CDR3 sequences, roughly two fifths of which show up once; 23% is in the top ten. Specimen: blood. The receptors were gathered from a human donor in good health.

The chain has TRBV12-3 or TRBV12-4 and TRBJ2-4; D gene unclear. The CDR3 sequence is 14 residues long. V was pared by 3 bases and J by 6 bases, with 12 bases between. CDR3 protein: CASSFEADINIQYF. The CDR3 coding sequence is TGTGCCAGCAGTTTCGAGGCCGATATAAACATTCAGTACTTC.

J is TRBJ1-1 and V is TRBV20-1; D remains unclear. The CDR3 length is 13 residues. Germline CDR1 is DFQATT and CDR2 is SNEGSKA (reference sequence). V was shortened by 1 base and J by 8 bases, with 14 bases between the two germline ends. The CDR3: CSARALGKTEAFF. CDR3 DNA: TGCAGTGCTAGAGCCCTAGGCAAGACCGAAGCTTTCTTT.

This clonotype was observed a handful of times. The chain links TRBV3-1 to TRBJ2-1; D perhaps matches TRBD2 (6 bases). The CDR3 has 17 residues. The V end lost 0 bases, the J end lost 9 bases, and 21 bases lay between the germline ends. Germline V CDR1 and CDR2: LGHDT, YNNKEL (reference sequence). The CDR3 protein is CASSQDHEVLGGVEQFF. The CDR3 DNA reads as TGTGCCAGCAGCCAAGATCATGAGGTTTTAGGAGGGGTTGAGCAGTTCTTC.

V and J are TRBV12-3 or TRBV12-4 and TRBJ1-1; 9 nucleotides line up with TRBD1. The CDR3 runs 14 residues. J was trimmed by 8 bases and V by 6 bases; bases with no gene match: 10. The DNA for the CDR3 is TGTGCCAGCAGCCCAGGTGGGACAGGGAGGGAAGCTTTCTTT. This translates into CASSPGGTGREAFF.

This chain uses TRBV4-2 with TRBJ2-5; D is perhaps TRBD1 or TRBD2 (5 bases each). Trimming shortened V by 2 bases and J by 5 bases, and 18 bases separated the two germline ends. The CDR3 extends over 16 amino acids. CDR1 LGHNA and CDR2 YNFKEQ come from the germline V gene. The chain's CDR3 is CASSQLVGAGQETQYF. The CDR3 bases are TGTGCCAGCAGCCAATTGGTCGGGGCAGGGCAGGAGACCCAGTACTTC.

The chain has TRBV4-2 and TRBJ2-5, with TRBD2 matching over 11 bases. The length of the CDR3 is 16 residues. Per the germline V gene, CDR1 is LGHNA and CDR2 is YNFKEQ. Unmatched junction bases numbered 4, after V lost 4 bases and J lost 0 bases. The CDR3 DNA sequence: TGTGCCAGCAGCCTAACTAGCGGGGGAGACCAAGAGACCCAGTACTTC. Translating it yields CASSLTSGGDQETQYF.

This chain links TRBV27 with TRBJ1-2; maybe TRBD1 (6 bases). The CDR3 has 16 amino acids. The germline CDR1 and CDR2 sequences are MNHEY and SMNVEV (reference sequence). Trimming left V 5 bases short and J 1 base short, with 17 bases between. The CDR3 coding sequence is TGTGCCAGCAGTCCAGTAACGACAGGATTTAACTATGGCTACACCTTC. The encoded protein is CASSPVTTGFNYGYTF.

This clonotype was observed once. The rearrangement joins TRBV20-1 to TRBJ2-1; D might be TRBD1 (7 bases). The J call may be mistaken, given a closer DNA end match to TRBJ2-7. In germline, CDR1 is DFQATT, CDR2 SNEGSKA (reference sequence). The CDR3 loop spans 15 amino acids. The CDR3 region is CSATLATGSYNEQYF. CDR3 coding DNA: TGCAGTGCTACCCTAGCGACAGGGTCCTACAATGAGCAGTACTTC.

As for this clonotype: The junction departs from the called germline gene at one end, perhaps through a read error. The chain joins TRBV12-3 or TRBV12-4 to TRBJ2-6; D might be TRBD1 or TRBD2, each matching 5 bases. The CDR3 has 16 amino acids. The DNA for the CDR3 is TGTGCCAGCAGTCAATCCTACCTCTCTGGGGGCAACGTCCTGACTTTC. This sequence encodes CASSQSYLSGGNVLTF.

This clonotype has just a few counts. V is TRBV5-1 and J is TRBJ2-4, with 10 bases aligning to TRBD1. The J call may be faulty, since TRBJ2-7 better matches the DNA end. The CDR3 spans 16 residues. Germline-derived CDR1 and CDR2 are SGHRS and YFSETQ. The CDR3 spells CASSLSPGTGVGEQYF. The CDR3 DNA reads TGCGCCAGCAGCTTAAGCCCCGGGACAGGGGTGGGCGAGCAGTACTTC.

Here the CDR3 reads CASSAGRDYEQYF. In DNA, the CDR3 is TGTGCCAGCTCCGCGGGACGGGACTACGAGCAGTACTTC. V is TRBV2 and J is TRBJ2-7; TRBD2 might be the D (6 bases). The CDR3 is made up of 13 amino acids. V was pared by 8 bases and J by 3 bases, with 14 bases between. Per the germline V gene, CDR1 is SNHLY and CDR2 is FYNNEI.

The chain combines TRBV3-1 with TRBJ2-5; TRBD2 is a possible D gene (5 bases). Germline V gene lookup returns CDR1 LGHDT and CDR2 YNNKEL (reference sequence). The CDR3 spans 15 residues. Trimming shortened V by 0 bases and J by 3 bases, and 11 bases separated the two germline ends. CDR3 bases: TGTGCCAGCAGCCAAGAAAGGAGCGGTGAAGAGACCCAGTACTTC. Protein: CASSQERSGEETQYF.